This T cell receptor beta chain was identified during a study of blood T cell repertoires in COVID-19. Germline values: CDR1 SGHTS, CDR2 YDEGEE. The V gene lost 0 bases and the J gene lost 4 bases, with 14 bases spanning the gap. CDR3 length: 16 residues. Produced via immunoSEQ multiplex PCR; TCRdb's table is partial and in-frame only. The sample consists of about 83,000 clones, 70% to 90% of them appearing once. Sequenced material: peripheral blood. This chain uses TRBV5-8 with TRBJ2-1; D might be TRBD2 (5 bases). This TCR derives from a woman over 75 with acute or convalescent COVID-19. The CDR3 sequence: CASSLDHQRGYNEQFF. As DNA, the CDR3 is TGTGCCAGCAGCTTGGATCACCAAAGAGGGTACAATGAGCAGTTCTTC.